The 22 T cell receptor beta chains below come from one sample, sequenced in a study of blood T cell repertoires in COVID-19. This table comes from immunoSEQ multiplex PCR, and its TCRdb copy is limited to in-frame clones, with some not included. Seen here are 200,000 or so clones, 70% to 90% observed once, and the top ten hold over 2.5%. The sequenced material came from peripheral blood. These receptors all stem from a man between 60 and 70 years old with acute or convalescent COVID-19.

There are a few counts of this clone. The chain employs TRBV27 and TRBJ2-7; D is perhaps TRBD2 (5 bases). Trimming took off 0 bases at V and 2 bases at J, with 17 bases between the two ends. The germline V gene encodes CDR1 MNHEY and CDR2 SMNVEV (reference sequence). The CDR3 consists of 17 residues. The CDR3 DNA follows: TGTGCCAGCAGTTTATCGAATCATAAACGGGGAACCTACGAGCAGTACTTC. Protein sequence: CASSLSNHKRGTYEQYF.

The chain joins TRBV19 to TRBJ1-4; possibly TRBD1 for D (6 bases). V lost 7 bases and J 8 bases, leaving 20 bases between the germline ends. Germline V CDR1 and CDR2: LNHDA, SQIVND (reference sequence). This CDR3 has 15 residues. CDR3 residues: CASTPEQGIQEKLFF. CDR3 nucleotides: TGTGCCAGTACCCCCGAACAGGGAATTCAGGAAAAACTGTTTTTT.

This chain joins TRBV19 and TRBJ2-7, with D perhaps matching TRBD2 (5 bases). In germline, CDR1 is LNHDA, CDR2 SQIVND (reference sequence). With 3 bases removed from V and 2 bases from J, the gap between germline ends came to 11 bases. The CDR3 extends over 14 amino acids. The CDR3 DNA reads as TGTGCCAGTAGTATTGAGGCGGGCCCCTACGAGCAGTACTTC. Its protein is CASSIEAGPYEQYF.

This clone is a singleton in its sample. The chain joins TRBV5-1 to TRBJ1-1; TRBD1 matches 7 bases. The CDR3 has 15 amino acids. With V trimmed by 4 bases and J by 0 bases, 6 bases remained unmatched. Germline-derived CDR1 and CDR2 are SGHRS and YFSETQ. The CDR3 region has the DNA TGCGCCAGCAGCCTAAGGACAGGCCTGAACACTGAAGCTTTCTTT. This translates into CASSLRTGLNTEAFF.

The genes are TRBV5-8 and TRBJ1-2; D is unclear. Germline V lookup: CDR1 SGHTS, CDR2 YDEGEE. The CDR3 runs to 12 residues. Trimming took 1 base from V and 4 from J, leaving 5 bases between them. The CDR3 loop reads CASSLFSYGYTF. For the CDR3, the DNA is TGTGCCAGCAGCTTGTTCTCCTATGGCTACACCTTC.

This chain links TRBV5-6 with TRBJ2-3; TRBD2 matches at 12 bases. J lost 2 bases, V lost 1 base, and 5 bases had no gene match. Germline CDR1 and CDR2: SGHDT and YYEEEE. This CDR3 has 17 residues. CDR3 loop: CASSLWLAGGYTDTQYF. The DNA of the CDR3 is TGTGCCAGCAGCTTGTGGCTAGCGGGAGGGTACACAGATACGCAGTATTTT.

The chain uses TRBV5-6 and TRBJ2-2, with D maybe TRBD1 (5 bases). V lost 0 bases and J lost 4, with 10 bases in between. Looked up from germline, CDR1 is SGHDT and CDR2 is YYEEEE. This CDR3 spans 15 amino acids. The CDR3 sequence is CASSLGQKLTGELFF. CDR3 coding DNA: TGTGCCAGCAGCTTGGGACAGAAACTCACCGGGGAGCTGTTTTTT.

This clone came up many times. V usage is TRBV6-6 and J usage is TRBJ2-7; D may be TRBD1 (5 bases). The V gene's germline CDR1 is MNHNY and CDR2 SVGAGI (reference sequence). The V end was cut by 6 bases, the J end by 6 bases, with 18 bases between. The CDR3 loop spans 14 amino acids. CDR3 loop: CASSQPGRVSEQYF. The CDR3 DNA is TGTGCCAGCAGCCAACCTGGCAGGGTCAGCGAGCAGTACTTC.

The gene calls are TRBV7-9 and TRBJ1-2, with D hard to call. The ends were cut back, 1 base at V and 4 bases at J, with 16 bases in the middle. The CDR3 extends over 16 amino acids. From germline, CDR1 is SEHNR and CDR2 FQNEAQ (reference sequence). CDR3 DNA: TGTGCCAGCAGCTTAGTGAAGGGAGAATTGGGCTATGGCTACACCTTC. Translation: CASSLVKGELGYGYTF.

The sample holds a few counts of this clone. V usage is TRBV9 and J usage is TRBJ2-7; possibly TRBD1 for D (6 bases). V lost 0 bases and J 1 base, leaving 8 bases between the germline ends. From germline, CDR1 is SGDLS and CDR2 YYNGEE. This CDR3 is built from 14 residues. The CDR3 sequence: CASSVDQGSYEQYF. In DNA, the CDR3 is TGTGCCAGCAGCGTAGACCAGGGGTCCTACGAGCAGTACTTC.

V usage is TRBV21-1 and J usage is TRBJ1-5. TRBV21-1 counts as a pseudogene. CDR3 length equals 16 residues. The chain's CDR3 is CASSKNGGTSNQPQHF. As DNA, the CDR3 is TGTGCCAGCAGCAAAAACGGGGGAACCAGCAATCAGCCCCAGCATTTT.

The chain employs TRBV27 and TRBJ1-4, with TRBD1 matching over 7 bases. The germline CDR1 and CDR2 sequences are MNHEY and SMNVEV (reference sequence). This CDR3 has 18 residues. Trimming removed 6 bases from V and 5 bases from J; junction bases left unmatched: 18. The DNA of the CDR3 is TGTGCCAGCAGCCGAACCCCTGGGTCGACAGGGTCAAATGAAAAACTGTTTTTT. It yields the protein CASSRTPGSTGSNEKLFF.

This chain links TRBV3-1 (or the pseudogene TRBV3-2) with TRBJ2-1; 9 bases align to TRBD1. Germline V gives CDR1 LGHDT, CDR2 YNNKEL (reference sequence). The ends lost 5 bases at V and 12 bases at J; junction bases unmatched: 8. CDR3 size: 13 residues. CDR3 in amino acids: CASSASQDRGQFF. CDR3 bases: TGTGCCAGCAGCGCATCCCAGGACAGGGGGCAGTTCTTC.

This clone was recorded only once. The chain combines TRBV19 with TRBJ2-7, with 11 bases that match TRBD1. The germline V gene encodes CDR1 LNHDA and CDR2 SQIVND (reference sequence). Losses at the gene ends were 3 bases for V and 1 base for J; bases not matched to a gene: 2. The CDR3 runs 15 residues. The CDR3 DNA follows: TGTGCCAGTAGTATTGGGACAGGGGGATCCTACGAGCAGTACTTC. Its translation: CASSIGTGGSYEQYF.

This clone was counted only a few times. This chain links TRBV28 with TRBJ1-1; a weak D match, TRBD1 (5 bases). The CDR3 sequence is 14 residues long. Looked up from germline, CDR1 is MDHEN and CDR2 is SYDVKM. V was clipped by 8 bases and J by 2 bases, with 15 bases between them. The CDR3 DNA follows: TGTGCCAGCGACCCAATGGACAAAAACACTGAAGCTTTCTTT. It translates to CASDPMDKNTEAFF.

This chain connects TRBV7-9 to TRBJ2-1; maybe TRBD2 (5 bases). Germline CDR1 SEHNR, CDR2 FQNEAQ (reference sequence). CDR3 length: 12 residues. V was trimmed by 3 bases and J by 11 bases, leaving 11 bases between them. The CDR3 DNA is TGTGCCAGCAGCTTGGACTCCCAAAAGCAGTTCTTC. It encodes CASSLDSQKQFF.

The chain couples TRBV11-3 to TRBJ2-3; no reliable D call. This CDR3 comprises 13 residues. Per the germline V gene, CDR1 is SGHNT and CDR2 is YENEEA. Trimming pared 5 bases from V and 6 bases from J, leaving 12 bases between. As DNA, the CDR3 is TGTGCCAGCAGCCCGAGCCGCTTGGATACGCAGTATTTT. The encoded protein is CASSPSRLDTQYF.

The rearrangement links TRBV19 to TRBJ2-1; D is unresolved. With 3 bases removed from V and 0 bases from J, the gap between germline ends came to 12 bases. The CDR3 extends over 16 amino acids. From germline, CDR1 is LNHDA and CDR2 SQIVND (reference sequence). In nucleotides, the CDR3 is TGTGCCAGTAGTATGCATTTGGTTAGCTCCTACAATGAGCAGTTCTTC. Translation gives CASSMHLVSSYNEQFF.

This chain connects TRBV2 to TRBJ2-1; TRBD2 matches 7 bases. Germline-derived CDR1 and CDR2 are SNHLY and FYNNEI. There are 18 residues in the CDR3. J was trimmed by 3 bases and V by 4 bases; bases with no gene match: 15. Here the CDR3 reads CASSGRVGASGLYNEQFF. The CDR3, as DNA: TGTGCCAGCAGTGGCAGGGTCGGGGCTAGCGGCCTCTACAATGAGCAGTTCTTC.

The chain joins TRBV6-5 to TRBJ1-1, with D hard to call. This CDR3 spans 13 amino acids. Looked up from germline, CDR1 is MNHEY and CDR2 is SVGAGI. V gave up 0 bases and J gave up 1 base, with 3 bases separating them. The CDR3 here is CASSYSRNTEAFF. The CDR3 DNA follows: TGTGCCAGCAGTTACTCGAGGAACACTGAAGCTTTCTTT.

This clone was found once. The chain links TRBV13 to TRBJ2-7; a weak D match, TRBD2 (5 bases). V lost 7 bases and J 2 bases, leaving 12 bases between the germline ends. Germline V gives CDR1 PRHDT, CDR2 FYEKMQ (reference sequence). The CDR3 loop spans 13 amino acids. In DNA, the CDR3 is TGTGCCAGCACCGCGGGCCCGCCCTACGAGCAGTACTTC. It encodes CASTAGPPYEQYF.

The rearrangement uses TRBV5-1 and TRBJ1-3; a possible D gene is TRBD1 (6 bases). Germline values: CDR1 SGHRS, CDR2 YFSETQ. V lost 0 bases and J 2 bases, leaving 9 bases between the germline ends. The CDR3 runs to 15 residues. This CDR3 reads CASSLEGVAGNTIYF. The CDR3 DNA reads TGCGCCAGCAGCTTGGAGGGGGTAGCTGGAAACACCATATATTTT.